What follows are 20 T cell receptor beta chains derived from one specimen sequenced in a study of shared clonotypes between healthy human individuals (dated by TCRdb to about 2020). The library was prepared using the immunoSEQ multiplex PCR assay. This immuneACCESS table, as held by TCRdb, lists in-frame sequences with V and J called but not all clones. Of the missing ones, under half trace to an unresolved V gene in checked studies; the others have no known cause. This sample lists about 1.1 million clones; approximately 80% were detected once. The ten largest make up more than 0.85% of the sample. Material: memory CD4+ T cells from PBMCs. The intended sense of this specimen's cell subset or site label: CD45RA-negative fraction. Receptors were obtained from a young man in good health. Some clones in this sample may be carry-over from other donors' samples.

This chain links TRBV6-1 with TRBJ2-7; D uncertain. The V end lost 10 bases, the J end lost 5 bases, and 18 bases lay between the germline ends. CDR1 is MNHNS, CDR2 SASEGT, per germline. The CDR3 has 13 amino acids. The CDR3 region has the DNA TGTGCCACCTCGGTGACCCCTGGGAACGAGCAGTACTTC. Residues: CATSVTPGNEQYF.

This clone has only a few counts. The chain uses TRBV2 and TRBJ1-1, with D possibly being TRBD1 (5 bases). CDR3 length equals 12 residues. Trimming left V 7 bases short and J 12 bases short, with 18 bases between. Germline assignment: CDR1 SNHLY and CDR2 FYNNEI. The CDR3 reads CASTVHVTEPFF. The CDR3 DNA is TGTGCCAGCACAGTACACGTGACAGAGCCTTTCTTT.

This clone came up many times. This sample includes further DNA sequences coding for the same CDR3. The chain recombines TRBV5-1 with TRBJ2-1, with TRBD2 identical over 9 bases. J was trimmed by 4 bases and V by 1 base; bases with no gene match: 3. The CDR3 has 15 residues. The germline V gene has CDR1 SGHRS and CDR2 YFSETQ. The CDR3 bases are TGCGCCAGCAGCTTGAGTAGCGGGGGATACAATGAGCAGTTCTTC. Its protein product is CASSLSSGGYNEQFF.

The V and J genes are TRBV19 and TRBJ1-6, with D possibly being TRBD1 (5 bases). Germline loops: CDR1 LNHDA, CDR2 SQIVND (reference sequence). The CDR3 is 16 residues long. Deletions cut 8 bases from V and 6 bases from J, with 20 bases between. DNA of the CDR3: TGTGCCAGTCGCACCCAAGGTGGGGGTTTTAATTCACCCCTCCACTTT. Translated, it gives CASRTQGGGFNSPLHF.

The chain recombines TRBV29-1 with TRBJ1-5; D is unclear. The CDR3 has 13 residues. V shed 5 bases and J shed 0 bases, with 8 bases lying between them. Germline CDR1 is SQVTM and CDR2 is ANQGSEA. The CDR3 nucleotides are TGCAGCGTTAAACTGGATAGCAATCAGCCCCAGCATTTT. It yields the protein CSVKLDSNQPQHF.

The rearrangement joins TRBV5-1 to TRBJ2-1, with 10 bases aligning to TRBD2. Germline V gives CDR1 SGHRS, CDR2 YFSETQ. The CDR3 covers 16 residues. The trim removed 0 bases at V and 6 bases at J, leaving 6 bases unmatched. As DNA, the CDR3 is TGCGCCAGCAGCTTGGGTGGGACTAGCGAAACCAATGAGCAGTTCTTC. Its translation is CASSLGGTSETNEQFF.

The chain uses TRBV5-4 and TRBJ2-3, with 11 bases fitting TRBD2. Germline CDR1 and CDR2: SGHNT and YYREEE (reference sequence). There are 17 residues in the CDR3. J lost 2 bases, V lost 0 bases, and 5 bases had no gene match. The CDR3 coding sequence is TGTGCCAGCAGCTTGGGTACTAGCGGGGGACTCACAGATACGCAGTATTTT. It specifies CASSLGTSGGLTDTQYF.

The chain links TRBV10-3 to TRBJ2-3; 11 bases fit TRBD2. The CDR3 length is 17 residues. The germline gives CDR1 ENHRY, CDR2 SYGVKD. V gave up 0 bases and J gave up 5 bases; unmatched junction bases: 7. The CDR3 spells CAISESYGTSGLDTQYF. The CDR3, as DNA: TGTGCCATCAGTGAGTCCTATGGGACTAGCGGATTAGATACGCAGTATTTT.

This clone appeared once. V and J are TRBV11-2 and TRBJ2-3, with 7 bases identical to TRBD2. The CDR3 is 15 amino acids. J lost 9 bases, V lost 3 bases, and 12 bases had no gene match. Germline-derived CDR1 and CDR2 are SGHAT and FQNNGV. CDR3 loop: CASSFQWGGPATQYF. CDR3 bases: TGTGCCAGCAGCTTCCAGTGGGGGGGTCCGGCCACGCAGTATTTT.

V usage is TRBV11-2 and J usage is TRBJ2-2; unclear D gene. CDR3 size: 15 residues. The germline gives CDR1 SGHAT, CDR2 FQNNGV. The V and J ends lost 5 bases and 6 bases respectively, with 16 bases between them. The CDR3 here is CASSRALWSAGELFF. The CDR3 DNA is TGTGCCAGCAGCCGGGCCCTATGGAGCGCCGGGGAGCTGTTTTTT. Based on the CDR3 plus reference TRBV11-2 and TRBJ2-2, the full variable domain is EAGVAQSPRYKIIEKRQSVAFWCNPISGHATLYWYQQILGQGPKLLIQFQNNGVVDDSQLPKDRFSAERLKGVDSTLKIQPAKLEDSAVYLCASSRALWSAGELFFGEGSRLTVL.

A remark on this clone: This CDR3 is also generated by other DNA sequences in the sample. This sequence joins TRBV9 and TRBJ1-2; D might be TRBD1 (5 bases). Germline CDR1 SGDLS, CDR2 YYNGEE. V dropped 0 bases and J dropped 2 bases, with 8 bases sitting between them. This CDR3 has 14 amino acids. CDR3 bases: TGTGCCAGCAGCGTAGGAGGGGTAAACTATGGCTACACCTTC. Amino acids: CASSVGGVNYGYTF.

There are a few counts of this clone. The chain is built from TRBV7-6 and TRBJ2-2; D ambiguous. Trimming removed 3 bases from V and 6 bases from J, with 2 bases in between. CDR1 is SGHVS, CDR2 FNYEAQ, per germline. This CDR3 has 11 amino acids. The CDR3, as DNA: TGTGCCAGCAGCTTCGCCGGGGAGCTGTTTTTT. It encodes CASSFAGELFF. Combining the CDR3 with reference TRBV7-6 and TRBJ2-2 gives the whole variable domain GAGVSQSPRYKVTKRGQDVALRCDPISGHVSLYWYRQALGQGPEFLTYFNYEAQQDKSGLPNDRFSAERPEGSISTLTIQRTEQRDSAMYRCASSFAGELFFGEGSRLTVL.

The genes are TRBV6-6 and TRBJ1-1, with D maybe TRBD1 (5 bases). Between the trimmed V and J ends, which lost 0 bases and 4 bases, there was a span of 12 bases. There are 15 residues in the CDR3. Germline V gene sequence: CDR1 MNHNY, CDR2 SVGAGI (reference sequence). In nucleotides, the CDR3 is TGTGCCAGCAGTTACTCCGCAGGGAGTGGCACTGAAGCTTTCTTT. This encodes CASSYSAGSGTEAFF.

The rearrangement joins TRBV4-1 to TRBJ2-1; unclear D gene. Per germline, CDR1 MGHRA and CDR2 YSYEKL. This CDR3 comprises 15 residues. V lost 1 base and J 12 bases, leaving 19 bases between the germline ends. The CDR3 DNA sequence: TGCGCCAGCAGCCAAGCTCAGGCCCAGGCTCAACTGCAGTTCTTC. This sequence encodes CASSQAQAQAQLQFF.

CDR3 sequence: CASSMGWSEKLFF. In DNA, the CDR3 is TGTGCCAGTAGTATGGGGTGGAGTGAAAAACTGTTTTTT. The rearrangement links TRBV19 to TRBJ1-4; D is undetermined. Looked up from germline, CDR1 is LNHDA and CDR2 is SQIVND (reference sequence). This CDR3 is built from 13 residues. V lost 3 bases and J lost 7, with 9 bases in between.

CDR3 sequence reads: CASRAQVGTPNTEAFF. CDR3 bases: TGTGCCAGCAGAGCGCAGGTGGGGACACCGAACACTGAAGCTTTCTTT. This chain uses TRBV5-5 with TRBJ1-1; the D gene is possibly TRBD1 (6 bases). This CDR3 is 16 amino acids long. The germline V and J ends were trimmed by 5 bases and 1 base, with 18 bases remaining between them. Germline CDR1 and CDR2: SGHKS and YYEKEE (reference sequence).

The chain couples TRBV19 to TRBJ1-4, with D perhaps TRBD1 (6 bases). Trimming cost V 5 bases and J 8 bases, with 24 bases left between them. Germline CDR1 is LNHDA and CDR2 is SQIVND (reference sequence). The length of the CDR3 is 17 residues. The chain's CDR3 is CASSLRGGWSVREKLFF. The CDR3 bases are TGTGCCAGTAGTCTCCGTGGGGGCTGGTCCGTAAGGGAAAAACTGTTTTTT.

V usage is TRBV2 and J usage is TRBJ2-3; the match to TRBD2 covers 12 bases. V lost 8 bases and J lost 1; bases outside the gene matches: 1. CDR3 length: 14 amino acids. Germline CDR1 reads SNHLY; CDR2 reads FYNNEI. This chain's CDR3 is CASASGRGTDTQYF. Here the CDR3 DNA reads TGTGCCAGCGCTAGCGGGAGGGGCACAGATACGCAGTATTTT. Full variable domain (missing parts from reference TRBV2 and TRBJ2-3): EPEVTQTPSHQVTQMGQEVILRCVPISNHLYFYWYRQILGQKVEFLVSFYNNEISEKSEIFDDQFSVERPDGSNFTLKIRSTKLEDSAMYFCASASGRGTDTQYFGPGTRLTVL.

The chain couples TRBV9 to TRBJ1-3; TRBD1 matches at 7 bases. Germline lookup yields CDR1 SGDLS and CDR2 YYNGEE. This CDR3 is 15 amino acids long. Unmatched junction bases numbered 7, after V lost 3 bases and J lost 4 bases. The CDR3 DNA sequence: TGTGCCAGCAGCGCCCTGGCAGGGGGAGGAAACACCATATATTTT. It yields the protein CASSALAGGGNTIYF. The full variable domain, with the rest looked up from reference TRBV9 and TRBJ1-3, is DSGVTQTPKHLITATGQRVTLRCSPRSGDLSVYWYQQSLDQGLQFLIQYYNGEERAKGNILERFSAQQFPDLHSELNLSSLELGDSALYFCASSALAGGGNTIYFGEGSWLTVV.

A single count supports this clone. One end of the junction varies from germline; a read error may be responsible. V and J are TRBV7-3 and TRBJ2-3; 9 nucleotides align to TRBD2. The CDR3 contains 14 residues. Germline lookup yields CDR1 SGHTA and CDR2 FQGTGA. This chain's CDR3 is CASSKGTSTDTQYF. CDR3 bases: TGTGCCAGCAGCAAAGGGACTAGCACCGATACGCAGTATTTT.